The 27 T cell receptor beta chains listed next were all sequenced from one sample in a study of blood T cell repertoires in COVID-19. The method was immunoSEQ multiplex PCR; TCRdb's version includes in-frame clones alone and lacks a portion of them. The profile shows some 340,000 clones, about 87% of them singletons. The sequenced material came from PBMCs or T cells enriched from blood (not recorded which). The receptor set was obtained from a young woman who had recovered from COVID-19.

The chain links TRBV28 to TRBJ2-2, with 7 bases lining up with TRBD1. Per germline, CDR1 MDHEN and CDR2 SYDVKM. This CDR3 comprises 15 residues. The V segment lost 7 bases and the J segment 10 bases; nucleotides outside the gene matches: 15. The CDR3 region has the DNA TGTGCCAGCACCTCGAGACAGGGAAAGGTGGAGGAGCTGTTTTTT. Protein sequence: CASTSRQGKVEELFF. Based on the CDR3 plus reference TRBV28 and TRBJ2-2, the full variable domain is DVKVTQSSRYLVKRTGEKVFLECVQDMDHENMFWYRQDPGLGLRLIYFSYDVKMKEKGDIPEGYSVSREKKERFSLILESASTNQTSMYLCASTSRQGKVEELFFGEGSRLTVL.

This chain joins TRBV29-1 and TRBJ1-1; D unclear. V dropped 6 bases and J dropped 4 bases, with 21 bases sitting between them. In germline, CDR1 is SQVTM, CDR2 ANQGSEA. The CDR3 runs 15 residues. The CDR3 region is CSVDGNQGFGTEAFF. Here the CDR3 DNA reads TGCAGCGTCGACGGGAATCAAGGGTTCGGCACTGAAGCTTTCTTT.

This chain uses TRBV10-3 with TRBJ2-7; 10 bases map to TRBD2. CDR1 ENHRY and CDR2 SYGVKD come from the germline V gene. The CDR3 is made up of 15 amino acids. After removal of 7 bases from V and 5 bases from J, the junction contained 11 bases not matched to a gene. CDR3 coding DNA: TGTGCCATCAAGGCCTTAGCGGGGGGAGACCACGAGCAGTACTTC. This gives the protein CAIKALAGGDHEQYF.

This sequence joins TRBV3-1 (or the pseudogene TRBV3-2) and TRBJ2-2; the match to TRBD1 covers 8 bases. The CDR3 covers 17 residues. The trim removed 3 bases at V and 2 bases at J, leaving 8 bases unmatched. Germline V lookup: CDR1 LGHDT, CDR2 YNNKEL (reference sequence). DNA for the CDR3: TGTGCCAGCAGCCAGGCTTCGACAGGGGCAAACACCGGGGAGCTGTTTTTT. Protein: CASSQASTGANTGELFF.

DNA of the CDR3: TGCGCCAGCAGCCAAGAGACAGGCCTGGGGAATGAGCAGTTCTTC. Protein: CASSQETGLGNEQFF. The rearrangement uses TRBV4-1 and TRBJ2-1, with D possibly being TRBD1 (6 bases). Germline loops: CDR1 MGHRA, CDR2 YSYEKL. Deletions cut 0 bases from V and 7 bases from J, with 13 bases between. The CDR3 has 15 amino acids.

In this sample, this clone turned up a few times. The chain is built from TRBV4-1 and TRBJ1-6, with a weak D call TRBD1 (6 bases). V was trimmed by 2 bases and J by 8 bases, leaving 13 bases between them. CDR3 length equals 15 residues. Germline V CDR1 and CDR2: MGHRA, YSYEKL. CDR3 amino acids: CASSQLLQGYSPLHF. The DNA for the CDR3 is TGCGCCAGCAGCCAATTATTACAGGGCTATTCACCCCTCCACTTT.

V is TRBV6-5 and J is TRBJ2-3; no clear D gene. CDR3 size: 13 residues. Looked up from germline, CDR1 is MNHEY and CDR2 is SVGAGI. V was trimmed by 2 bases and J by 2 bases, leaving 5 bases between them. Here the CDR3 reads CASSYVYTDTQYF. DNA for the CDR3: TGTGCCAGCAGTTACGTTTACACAGATACGCAGTATTTT.

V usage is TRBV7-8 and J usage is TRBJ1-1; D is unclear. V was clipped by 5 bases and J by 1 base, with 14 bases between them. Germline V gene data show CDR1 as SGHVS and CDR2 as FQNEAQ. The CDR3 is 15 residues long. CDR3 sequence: CASSPLSLQNTEAFF. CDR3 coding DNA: TGTGCCAGCAGCCCCCTCAGTCTCCAGAACACTGAAGCTTTCTTT.

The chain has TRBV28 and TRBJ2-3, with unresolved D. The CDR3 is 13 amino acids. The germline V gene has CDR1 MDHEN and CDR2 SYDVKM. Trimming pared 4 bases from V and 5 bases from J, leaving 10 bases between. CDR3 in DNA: TGTGCCAGCAGTTCCAGCCCAGGAGATACGCAGTATTTT. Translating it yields CASSSSPGDTQYF.

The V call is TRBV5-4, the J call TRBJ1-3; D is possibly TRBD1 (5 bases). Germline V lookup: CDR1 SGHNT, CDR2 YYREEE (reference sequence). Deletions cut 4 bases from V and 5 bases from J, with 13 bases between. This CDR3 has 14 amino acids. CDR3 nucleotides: TGTGCCAGCAGCAATACAGGTTCTCGAAACACCATATATTTT. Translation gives CASSNTGSRNTIYF.

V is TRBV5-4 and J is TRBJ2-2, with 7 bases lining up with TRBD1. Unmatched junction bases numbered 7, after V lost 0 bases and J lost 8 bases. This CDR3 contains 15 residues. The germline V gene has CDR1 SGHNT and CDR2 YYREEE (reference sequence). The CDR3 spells CASSLGDREAGELFF. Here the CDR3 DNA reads TGTGCCAGCAGCTTGGGTGACAGGGAAGCGGGGGAGCTGTTTTTT.

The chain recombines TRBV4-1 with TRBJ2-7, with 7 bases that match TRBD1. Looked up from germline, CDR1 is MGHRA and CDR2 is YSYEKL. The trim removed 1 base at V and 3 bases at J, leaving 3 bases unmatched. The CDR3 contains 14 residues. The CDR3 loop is CASSQGGQVYEQYF. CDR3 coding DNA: TGCGCCAGCAGCCAAGGAGGACAGGTCTACGAGCAGTACTTC.

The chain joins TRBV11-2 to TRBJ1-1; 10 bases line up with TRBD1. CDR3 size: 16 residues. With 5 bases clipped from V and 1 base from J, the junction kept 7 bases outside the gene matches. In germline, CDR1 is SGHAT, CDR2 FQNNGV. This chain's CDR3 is CASSRFGQGGNTEAFF. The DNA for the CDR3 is TGTGCCAGCAGCCGATTTGGACAGGGGGGGAACACTGAAGCTTTCTTT.

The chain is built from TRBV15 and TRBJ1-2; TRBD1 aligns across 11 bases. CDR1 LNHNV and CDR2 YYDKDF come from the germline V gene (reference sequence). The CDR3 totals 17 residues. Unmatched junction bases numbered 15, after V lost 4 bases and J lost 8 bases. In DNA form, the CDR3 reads TGTGCCACCAGCACAACCCGGACAGGGGGCGCTTTTGGGGGCTACACCTTC. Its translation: CATSTTRTGGAFGGYTF.

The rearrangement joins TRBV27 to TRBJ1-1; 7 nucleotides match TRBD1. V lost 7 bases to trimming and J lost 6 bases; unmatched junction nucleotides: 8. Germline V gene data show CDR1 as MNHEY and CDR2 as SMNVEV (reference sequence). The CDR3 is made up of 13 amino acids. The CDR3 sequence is CASTQLGQPEAFF. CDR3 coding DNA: TGTGCCAGCACCCAATTGGGACAGCCTGAAGCTTTCTTT.

DNA of the CDR3: TGTGCCATCGAACAGGGAAACCCGTACGAGCAGTACTTC. This codes for CAIEQGNPYEQYF. This rearrangement joins TRBV7-3 to TRBJ2-7, with TRBD1 as a possible D gene (6 bases). V was cut by 10 bases and J by 4 bases, with 17 bases left in between. Germline V CDR1 and CDR2: SGHTA, FQGTGA. CDR3 size: 13 residues.

The CDR3 here is CANRLDISSTEAFF. The CDR3 DNA sequence: TGTGCCAACCGCCTGGACATCTCGTCCACTGAAGCTTTCTTT. J is TRBJ1-1 and V is TRBV2; D is possibly TRBD1 (5 bases). CDR1 and CDR2 (germline): SNHLY, FYNNEI. The CDR3 loop spans 14 amino acids. V was trimmed by 10 bases and J by 4 bases, leaving 19 bases between them.

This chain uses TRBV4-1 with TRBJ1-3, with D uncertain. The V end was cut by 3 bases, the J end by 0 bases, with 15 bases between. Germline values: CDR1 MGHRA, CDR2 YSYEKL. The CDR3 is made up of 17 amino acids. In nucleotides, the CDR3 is TGCGCCAGCAGCCAGGTTCAGGTTCAGTACTCTGGAAACACCATATATTTT. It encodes CASSQVQVQYSGNTIYF.

The CDR3 region has the DNA TGTGCCTGGAGTGTAGGGGGTGGCATGCTGGCTTTCTTT. This translates into CAWSVGGGMLAFF. The rearrangement links TRBV30 to TRBJ1-1; D might be TRBD1 (6 bases). The CDR3 is 13 residues long. V lost 0 bases and J lost 11, with 16 bases in between. Per germline, CDR1 GTSNPN and CDR2 SVGIG (reference sequence).

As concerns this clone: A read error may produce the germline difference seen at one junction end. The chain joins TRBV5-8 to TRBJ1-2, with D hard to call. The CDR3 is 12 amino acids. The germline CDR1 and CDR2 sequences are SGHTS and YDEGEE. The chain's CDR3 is CASSLGAPKLSF. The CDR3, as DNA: TGTGCCAGCAGCTTGGGGGCCCCGAAACTGAGCTTC.

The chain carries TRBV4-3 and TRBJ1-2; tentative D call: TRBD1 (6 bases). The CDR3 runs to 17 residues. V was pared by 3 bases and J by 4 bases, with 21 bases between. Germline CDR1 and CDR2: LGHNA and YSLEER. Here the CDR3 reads CASSHSQGTGFPYGYTF. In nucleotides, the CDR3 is TGCGCCAGCAGCCATTCTCAGGGAACAGGGTTCCCCTATGGCTACACCTTC.

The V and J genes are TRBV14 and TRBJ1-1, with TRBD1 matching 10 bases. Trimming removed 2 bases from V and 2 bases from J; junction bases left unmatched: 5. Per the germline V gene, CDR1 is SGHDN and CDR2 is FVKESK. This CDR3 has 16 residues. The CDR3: CASSQFRTGGNTEAFF. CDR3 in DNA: TGTGCCAGCAGCCAATTTCGGACAGGGGGAAACACTGAAGCTTTCTTT.

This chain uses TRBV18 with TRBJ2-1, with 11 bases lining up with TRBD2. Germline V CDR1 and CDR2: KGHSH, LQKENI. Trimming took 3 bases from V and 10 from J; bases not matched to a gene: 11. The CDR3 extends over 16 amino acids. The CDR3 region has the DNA TGTGCCAGCTCACCCGTAGCGGGGGGGCCAGGTGGGGAGCAGTTCTTC. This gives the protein CASSPVAGGPGGEQFF.

CDR3 sequence reads: CASSQFRSGGLSYNEQFF. The CDR3 region has the DNA TGTGCCAGCAGCCAATTTCGTAGCGGGGGGCTTTCCTACAATGAGCAGTTCTTC. The V call is TRBV3-1 (or the pseudogene TRBV3-2), the J call TRBJ2-1; TRBD2 matches 10 bases. This CDR3 spans 18 amino acids. Germline V gene data show CDR1 as LGHDT and CDR2 as YNNKEL (reference sequence). V lost 2 bases to trimming and J lost 1 base; unmatched junction nucleotides: 8.

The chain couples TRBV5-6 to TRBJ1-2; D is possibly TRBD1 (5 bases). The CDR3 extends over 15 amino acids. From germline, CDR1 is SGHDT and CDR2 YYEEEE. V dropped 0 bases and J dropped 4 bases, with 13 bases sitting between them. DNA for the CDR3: TGTGCCAGCAGCTTGGGTAGGAGACAGTTCTATGGCTACACCTTC. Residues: CASSLGRRQFYGYTF.

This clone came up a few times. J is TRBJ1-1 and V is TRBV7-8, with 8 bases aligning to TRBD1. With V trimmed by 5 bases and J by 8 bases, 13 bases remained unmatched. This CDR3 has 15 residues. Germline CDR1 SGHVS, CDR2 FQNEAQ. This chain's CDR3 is CASSSGTGFLREAFF. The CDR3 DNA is TGTGCCAGCAGCAGCGGGACAGGTTTCCTGAGAGAAGCTTTCTTT.

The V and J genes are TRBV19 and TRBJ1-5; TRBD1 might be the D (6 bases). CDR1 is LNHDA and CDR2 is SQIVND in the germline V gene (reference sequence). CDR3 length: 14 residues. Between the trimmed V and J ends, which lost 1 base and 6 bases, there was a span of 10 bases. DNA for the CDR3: TGTGCCAGTAGTATAGGCAGGGGAGTTCAGCCCCAGCATTTT. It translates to CASSIGRGVQPQHF.